Presented here are 4 T cell receptor beta chains from one specimen sequenced in a study of human T cells and chemical hapten exposure. TCRdb reprocessed the RACE reads with MiXCR, giving one entry per CDR3 protein. The sample contains 300,000 to 400,000 distinct CDR3 sequences, 5.5% to 8% of which appear only once. Time point specified: patch test 1, 2 weeks after DPC sensitization. The treatment here: therapeutic diphenylcyclopropenone sensitization with weekly scalp DPC. Sequenced material: whole blood, taken in connection with sensitization to the hapten diphenylcyclopropenone (DPC). These TCRs come from a woman aged 18-35 years with alopecia areata. Some clones in this sample may be carry-over from other donors' samples.

This clonotype occurred a few times. V is TRBV6-2 or TRBV6-3 and J is TRBJ2-3; D is unclear. Germline V gene lookup returns CDR1 MNHEY and CDR2 SVGEGT. V lost 4 bases, J lost 4 bases, and 12 bases lay in between. The CDR3 spans 14 residues. The DNA for the CDR3 is TGTGCCAGCAGTTTCCTCTCTAACTCAGATACGCAGTATTTT. Its translation is CASSFLSNSDTQYF.

The gene calls are TRBV19 and TRBJ2-3, with a possible D match to TRBD2 (7 bases). The CDR3 length is 17 residues. The germline gives CDR1 LNHDA, CDR2 SQIVND (reference sequence). Trimming cost V 3 bases and J 1 base, with 17 bases left between them. The CDR3 sequence: CASSIGIGGPGTDTQYF. CDR3 DNA: TGTGCCAGTAGTATTGGGATCGGGGGGCCAGGCACAGATACGCAGTATTTT. Complete variable domain (other parts from reference TRBV19 and TRBJ2-3): DGGITQSPKYLFRKEGQNVTLSCEQNLNHDAMYWYRQDPGQGLRLIYYSQIVNDFQKGDIAEGYSVSREKKESFPLTVTSAQKNPTAFYLCASSIGIGGPGTDTQYFGPGTRLTVL.

The table lists this clonotype with a few counts. This chain connects TRBV20-1 to TRBJ1-1; D ambiguous. The germline gives CDR1 DFQATT, CDR2 SNEGSKA (reference sequence). This CDR3 is built from 14 residues. V gave up 5 bases and J gave up 1 base, with 14 bases separating them. Written as DNA, the CDR3 is TGCAGTGCTCAGAATGGTTTTCCGAACACTGAAGCTTTCTTT. Amino acid sequence: CSAQNGFPNTEAFF.

The genes are TRBV7-9 and TRBJ2-1; D is possibly TRBD2 (6 bases). The CDR3 covers 14 residues. V was shortened by 5 bases and J by 8 bases, with 16 bases between the two germline ends. Germline V CDR1 and CDR2: SEHNR, FQNEAQ (reference sequence). Here the CDR3 DNA reads TGTGCCAGCAGCGCGTCAACTAGCTCCGATGAGCAGTTCTTC. Residues: CASSASTSSDEQFF.